This note documents a single T cell receptor beta chain sequence. No antigen is known for it. TCRdb's table, derived via immunoSEQ multiplex PCR, lists solely in-frame clones and lacks some. The table records about 73,000 clones, 75% to 90% of them present only once. The germline gives CDR1 LGHDT, CDR2 YNNKEL (reference sequence). CDR3 length: 13 residues. The V end was cut by 4 bases, the J end by 2 bases, with 7 bases between. This entry belongs to a study of T cell responses to AZD1222 COVID-19 vaccine. Whole-study findings and limits: Females outnumbered males among donors, who were mostly white British; clonal diversity was possibly underestimated. No day 14 peak samples; only post-peak repertoires were characterized.

The TCR sequence derives from an adult who received the AZD1222 COVID-19 vaccine. The rearrangement links TRBV3-1 (or the pseudogene TRBV3-2) to TRBJ2-3; D ambiguous. The specimen comprised peripheral blood, sampled 28 days after the second AZD1222 dose. The CDR3: CASSPYHTDTQYF. CDR3 in DNA: TGTGCCAGCAGCCCGTACCACACAGATACGCAGTATTTT.